This is a list of T cell receptor beta chains from one sample in a study of T cell repertoires in aging, cancer and after chemotherapy. TCRdb re-called the multiplex PCR reads through MiXCR, storing one row per CDR3 protein. The table lists fewer than 2,000 distinct CDR3 sequences, 20% to 25% of them singletons. The material sequenced was blood. Receptor source: a human donor with a solid tumor. The CDR3 runs from the conserved cysteine through the conserved F or W. The order of the fields is V gene, J gene, D gene, clone size, CDR3 protein, CDR3 DNA. The D gene is left open where the match is weak. Size is stated for part of the rows, as once, few or many counts, or as a class when the clone is expanded.

v_call: TRBV5-1; j_call: TRBJ2-1; d_call: TRBD2; clone_size: NA; cdr3_aa: CASSLDGTSGYNEQFF; cdr3_nt: TGCGCCAGCAGCTTGGACGGGACTAGTGGCTACAATGAGCAGTTCTTC
v_call: TRBV30; j_call: TRBJ2-3; d_call: NA; clone_size: medium-sized; cdr3_aa: CAWSLRVRTDTQYF; cdr3_nt: TGTGCCTGGAGTCTCAGGGTGCGGACGGATACGCAGTATTTT
v_call: TRBV12-3/TRBV12-4; j_call: TRBJ1-2; d_call: NA; clone_size: medium-sized; cdr3_aa: CASSLRGLGYTF; cdr3_nt: TGTGCCAGCAGTTTACGGGGGCTGGGCTACACCTTC
v_call: TRBV2; j_call: TRBJ2-3; d_call: TRBD2; clone_size: NA; cdr3_aa: CASSGLAESTDTQYF; cdr3_nt: TGTGCCAGCAGTGGACTAGCGGAGAGCACAGATACGCAGTATTTT
v_call: TRBV11-2; j_call: TRBJ2-3; d_call: NA; clone_size: few; cdr3_aa: CASSLLSVTDTQYF; cdr3_nt: TGTGCCAGCAGCTTGTTGTCGGTTACAGATACGCAGTATTTT
v_call: TRBV4-3; j_call: TRBJ2-2; d_call: TRBD2; clone_size: medium-sized; cdr3_aa: CASSRGLAYTGELFF; cdr3_nt: TGCGCCAGCAGCCGGGGACTAGCCTACACCGGGGAGCTGTTTTTT
v_call: TRBV6-5; j_call: TRBJ2-7; d_call: NA; clone_size: medium-sized; cdr3_aa: CASSFVPWEQYF; cdr3_nt: TGTGCCAGCAGTTTCGTCCCCTGGGAGCAGTACTTC
v_call: TRBV10-1; j_call: TRBJ2-1; d_call: NA; clone_size: medium-sized; cdr3_aa: CASSDPGAPYNEQFF; cdr3_nt: TGCGCCAGCAGTGACCCGGGAGCGCCCTACAATGAGCAGTTCTTC
v_call: TRBV20-1; j_call: TRBJ1-4; d_call: TRBD1; clone_size: few; cdr3_aa: CSARGPGQGAGEKLFF; cdr3_nt: TGCAGTGCTAGAGGCCCGGGACAGGGGGCGGGTGAAAAACTGTTTTTT
v_call: TRBV10-3; j_call: TRBJ2-2; d_call: NA; clone_size: medium-sized; cdr3_aa: CAISEPRATTGELFF; cdr3_nt: TGTGCCATCAGTGAGCCCAGGGCGACCACCGGGGAGCTGTTTTTT
v_call: TRBV18; j_call: TRBJ1-2; d_call: NA; clone_size: medium-sized; cdr3_aa: CASSQGFGYTF; cdr3_nt: TGTGCCAGCTCACAGGGGTTTGGCTACACCTTC
v_call: TRBV6-2/TRBV6-3; j_call: TRBJ2-7; d_call: NA; clone_size: medium-sized; cdr3_aa: CASSRGDKGGVYEQYF; cdr3_nt: TGTGCCAGCAGTCGAGGAGACAAGGGGGGAGTATACGAGCAGTACTTC
v_call: TRBV20-1; j_call: TRBJ1-2; d_call: NA; clone_size: NA; cdr3_aa: CSALRDNYGYTF; cdr3_nt: TGCAGTGCTCTCCGGGACAACTATGGCTACACCTTC
v_call: TRBV20-1; j_call: TRBJ2-3; d_call: NA; clone_size: few; cdr3_aa: CSVPGFASTDTQYF; cdr3_nt: TGCAGTGTGCCGGGGTTTGCTAGCACAGATACGCAGTATTTT
v_call: TRBV20-1; j_call: TRBJ1-5; d_call: NA; clone_size: once; cdr3_aa: CSAFDGYSNQPQHF; cdr3_nt: TGCAGTGCCTTCGACGGATATAGCAATCAGCCCCAGCATTTT
v_call: TRBV5-1; j_call: TRBJ2-5; d_call: NA; clone_size: few; cdr3_aa: CASSVGLGTQYF; cdr3_nt: TGCGCCAGCAGTGTGGGGCTAGGGACCCAGTACTTC
v_call: TRBV6-1; j_call: TRBJ2-2; d_call: TRBD1; clone_size: medium-sized; cdr3_aa: CASSEAVTGYGELFF; cdr3_nt: TGTGCCAGCAGTGAAGCAGTGACAGGGTACGGGGAGCTGTTTTTT
v_call: TRBV21-1; j_call: TRBJ2-5; d_call: NA; clone_size: NA; cdr3_aa: CASSKVWVRREKETQYF; cdr3_nt: TGTGCCAGCAGCAAAGTGTGGGTCAGGAGAGAGAAAGAGACCCAGTACTTC
v_call: TRBV19; j_call: TRBJ1-4; d_call: TRBD1; clone_size: medium-sized; cdr3_aa: CASSQTGVGEKLFF; cdr3_nt: TGTGCCAGTAGTCAAACAGGGGTGGGTGAAAAACTGTTTTTT
v_call: TRBV27; j_call: TRBJ2-1; d_call: NA; clone_size: few; cdr3_aa: CASSIAVAGEQFF; cdr3_nt: TGTGCCAGCAGTATCGCGGTGGCTGGTGAGCAGTTCTTC
v_call: TRBV6-1; j_call: TRBJ1-6; d_call: NA; clone_size: few; cdr3_aa: CASSAGPYNSPLHF; cdr3_nt: TGTGCCAGCAGTGCGGGTCCATATAATTCACCCCTCCACTTT
v_call: TRBV6-6; j_call: TRBJ1-5; d_call: NA; clone_size: medium-sized; cdr3_aa: CASSYRLTGRNQPQHF; cdr3_nt: TGTGCCAGCAGTTATCGTCTCACGGGGCGAAATCAGCCCCAGCATTTT
v_call: TRBV5-6; j_call: TRBJ2-3; d_call: TRBD2; clone_size: medium-sized; cdr3_aa: CASSSGLAGTDTQYF; cdr3_nt: TGTGCCAGCAGCTCCGGACTAGCGGGAACAGATACGCAGTATTTT
v_call: TRBV4-2; j_call: TRBJ2-7; d_call: NA; clone_size: NA; cdr3_aa: CASSRREGLAYHEQYF; cdr3_nt: TGTGCCAGCAGCCGTCGAGAAGGGCTAGCGTACCACGAGCAATACTTC
v_call: TRBV6-5; j_call: TRBJ2-4; d_call: TRBD2; clone_size: medium-sized; cdr3_aa: CASSRGLPGDIQYF; cdr3_nt: TGTGCCAGCAGTAGGGGACTACCGGGGGACATTCAGTACTTC
v_call: TRBV12-3/TRBV12-4; j_call: TRBJ2-7; d_call: NA; clone_size: medium-sized; cdr3_aa: CASSLWGASYEQYF; cdr3_nt: TGTGCCAGCAGTTTATGGGGGGCGAGCTACGAGCAGTACTTC
v_call: TRBV5-5; j_call: TRBJ1-5; d_call: NA; clone_size: medium-sized; cdr3_aa: CASSLEGGDQPQHF; cdr3_nt: TGTGCCAGCAGCTTGGAAGGGGGGGATCAGCCCCAGCATTTT
v_call: TRBV6-1; j_call: TRBJ1-2; d_call: NA; clone_size: medium-sized; cdr3_aa: CASSLGGGSNYGYTF; cdr3_nt: TGTGCCAGCAGTCTCGGGGGGGGATCTAACTATGGCTACACCTTC
v_call: TRBV4-3; j_call: TRBJ2-3; d_call: TRBD2; clone_size: NA; cdr3_aa: CASSGRTSGSRDTQYF; cdr3_nt: TGCGCCAGCAGCGGACGGACTAGCGGGAGTCGAGATACGCAGTATTTT
v_call: TRBV20-1; j_call: TRBJ1-1; d_call: NA; clone_size: medium-sized; cdr3_aa: CSARDYRDTEAFF; cdr3_nt: TGCAGTGCTAGAGATTATCGGGACACTGAAGCTTTCTTT
v_call: TRBV27; j_call: TRBJ2-3; d_call: TRBD2; clone_size: medium-sized; cdr3_aa: CASSQGGADVDTQYF; cdr3_nt: TGTGCCAGCAGTCAGGGAGGGGCAGACGTGGATACGCAGTATTTT
v_call: TRBV28; j_call: TRBJ1-2; d_call: NA; clone_size: few; cdr3_aa: CASSTPDQYYGYTF; cdr3_nt: TGTGCCAGCAGTACACCGGATCAATACTATGGCTACACCTTC
v_call: TRBV10-3; j_call: TRBJ1-2; d_call: NA; clone_size: medium-sized; cdr3_aa: CAITQDGARGYTF; cdr3_nt: TGTGCCATCACTCAGGACGGGGCGAGGGGCTACACCTTC
v_call: TRBV7-9; j_call: TRBJ2-7; d_call: NA; clone_size: few; cdr3_aa: CASSLADVSYEQYF; cdr3_nt: TGTGCCAGCAGCTTAGCGGACGTCTCCTACGAGCAGTACTTC
v_call: TRBV20-1; j_call: TRBJ1-6; d_call: NA; clone_size: NA; cdr3_aa: CSARDGGRGESPLHF; cdr3_nt: TGCAGTGCTAGAGATGGTGGCAGGGGTGAATCACCCCTCCACTTT
v_call: TRBV19; j_call: TRBJ1-5; d_call: TRBD1; clone_size: medium-sized; cdr3_aa: CASSWDSQPQHF; cdr3_nt: TGTGCCAGTAGTTGGGACAGTCAGCCCCAGCATTTT
v_call: TRBV5-1; j_call: TRBJ1-2; d_call: NA; clone_size: medium-sized; cdr3_aa: CASSLTFGGSGGYTF; cdr3_nt: NA
v_call: TRBV5-4; j_call: TRBJ2-7; d_call: NA; clone_size: NA; cdr3_aa: CASSLGGGIYEQYF; cdr3_nt: TGTGCCAGCAGCTTGGGTGGGGGGATCTACGAGCAGTACTTC
v_call: TRBV5-1; j_call: TRBJ1-4; d_call: NA; clone_size: NA; cdr3_aa: CASSLGGEGEKLFF; cdr3_nt: TGCGCCAGCAGCTTGGGAGGGGAAGGTGAAAAACTGTTTTTT
v_call: TRBV5-4; j_call: TRBJ2-1; d_call: NA; clone_size: medium-sized; cdr3_aa: CASSLARDSGFF; cdr3_nt: TGTGCCAGCAGCTTGGCCCGGGACTCCGGATTCTTC
v_call: TRBV6-6; j_call: TRBJ2-7; d_call: TRBD1; clone_size: medium-sized; cdr3_aa: CASSYTQGASYEQYF; cdr3_nt: TGTGCCAGCAGTTACACTCAGGGGGCGTCCTACGAGCAGTACTTC
v_call: TRBV6-2/TRBV6-3; j_call: TRBJ2-7; d_call: TRBD1; clone_size: medium-sized; cdr3_aa: CASSYGTGNTYEQYF; cdr3_nt: TGTGCCAGCAGTTACGGGACAGGGAATACCTACGAGCAGTACTTC
v_call: TRBV28; j_call: TRBJ2-2; d_call: NA; clone_size: NA; cdr3_aa: CASSFPGSGELFF; cdr3_nt: TGTGCCAGCAGTTTCCCCGGGTCCGGGGAGCTGTTTTTT
v_call: TRBV4-3; j_call: TRBJ2-5; d_call: NA; clone_size: NA; cdr3_aa: CASSQAGGGTKTQYF; cdr3_nt: TGCGCCAGCAGCCAAGCCGGGGGCGGGACTAAGACCCAGTACTTC
v_call: TRBV12-3/TRBV12-4; j_call: TRBJ2-7; d_call: TRBD2; clone_size: NA; cdr3_aa: CASSRTSGSFYEQYF; cdr3_nt: TGTGCCAGCAGTCGGACTAGCGGATCCTTCTACGAGCAGTACTTC
v_call: TRBV27; j_call: TRBJ2-7; d_call: NA; clone_size: large; cdr3_aa: CASSSTAAGEQYF; cdr3_nt: TGTGCCAGCAGTTCGACAGCGGCGGGCGAGCAGTACTTC
v_call: TRBV6-6; j_call: TRBJ1-5; d_call: NA; clone_size: few; cdr3_aa: CASSKTGPPSNHLSNQPQHF; cdr3_nt: TGTGCCAGCAGTAAAACAGGGCCCCCATCCAACCACCTAAGCAATCAGCCCCAGCATTTT
v_call: TRBV19; j_call: TRBJ2-2; d_call: NA; clone_size: medium-sized; cdr3_aa: CASTGYSEFTGELFF; cdr3_nt: TGTGCCAGTACCGGGTATAGTGAGTTTACCGGGGAGCTGTTTTTT
v_call: TRBV7-6; j_call: TRBJ2-2; d_call: NA; clone_size: few; cdr3_aa: CASSFLGATGELFF; cdr3_nt: TGTGCCAGCAGCTTCCTAGGGGCCACCGGGGAGCTGTTTTTT
v_call: TRBV27; j_call: TRBJ2-3; d_call: TRBD2; clone_size: medium-sized; cdr3_aa: CASSLLAGGTDTQYF; cdr3_nt: TGTGCCAGCAGTTTACTAGCGGGAGGTACAGATACGCAGTATTTT
v_call: TRBV18; j_call: TRBJ1-1; d_call: NA; clone_size: NA; cdr3_aa: CASSPDTVLVSNTEAFF; cdr3_nt: TGTGCCAGCTCCCCCGACACCGTTTTGGTTTCGAACACTGAAGCTTTCTTT